This TCR beta chain is drawn from a study of blood T cell repertoires in COVID-19. Looking at the study overall: Whether acute or convalescent, the COVID-19 samples came from the United States, Italy and Spain. The analysed material was cDNA or gDNA that came from T cells, B-cell-depleted T cells, or PBMCs.

Authors' data handling: Reference gene primer amplification gave nucleated cell count estimates. This table comes from immunoSEQ multiplex PCR, and its TCRdb copy is limited to in-frame clones, with some not included. V and J calls and clone size are given by that table; D and trimming were obtained from the DNA. The data contain about 200,000 clones, 84% of them seen just once; the ten biggest clones take up over 10%. V lost 1 base to trimming and J lost 2 bases, with 16 bases between them. CDR1 is SGHVS, CDR2 FNYEAQ, per germline. The CDR3 is 17 residues long. This sequence joins TRBV7-6 and TRBJ2-3; a weak D match, TRBD2 (6 bases). Sequenced: peripheral blood. This TCR was sampled from a human donor in a cohort sampled during active COVID-19. DNA for the CDR3: TGTGCCAGCAGCTTAGGAGTCGGGACTTCTTCCACAGATACGCAGTATTTT. This sequence encodes CASSLGVGTSSTDTQYF.